The 9 T cell receptor beta chains below come from one sample, sequenced in a study of OX40 agonist ivuxolimab in advanced cancers. The table came from immunoSEQ multiplex PCR; TCRdb's copy has only in-frame clones and leaves some out. The table lists tens of thousands of clones, 84% of them singletons, with 4.4% in the top ten. The sequences come from CD4+ or CD8+ T cells sorted from blood, collected in a trial of the OX40 agonist ivuxolimab. These receptors were obtained from an adult with an advanced solid tumor such as melanoma, head and neck, liver or kidney cancer.

V usage is TRBV6-6 and J usage is TRBJ1-2, with 9 bases identical to TRBD1. V lost 6 bases and J lost 5; bases outside the gene matches: 13. From germline, CDR1 is MNHNY and CDR2 SVGAGI (reference sequence). The CDR3 runs 16 residues. The CDR3 sequence: CASSPRDGTGNYGYTF. The CDR3 DNA sequence: TGTGCCAGCAGCCCCAGGGATGGGACAGGGAATTATGGCTACACCTTC.

In DNA form, the CDR3 reads TGTGCCAGCAGCTTAGAGGTTGCCCCCGGGGAGCTGTTTTTT. It is translated as CASSLEVAPGELFF. V usage is TRBV11-2 and J usage is TRBJ2-2; D call uncertain. V was cut by 0 bases and J by 6 bases, with 8 bases left in between. The CDR3 extends over 14 amino acids. CDR1 and CDR2 from the germline V gene are SGHAT and FQNNGV.

This chain connects TRBV4-3 to TRBJ2-1; tentatively, D is TRBD2 (6 bases). This CDR3 has 15 amino acids. Germline-derived CDR1 and CDR2 are LGHNA and YSLEER. Trimming removed 4 bases at V and 1 base at J, with 11 bases between. The CDR3 is CASSRGTRSYNEQFF. The CDR3 DNA follows: TGCGCCAGCAGCCGTGGGACTCGATCCTACAATGAGCAGTTCTTC.

This chain connects TRBV5-5 to TRBJ2-5; the D is unclear. Germline V lookup: CDR1 SGHKS, CDR2 YYEKEE (reference sequence). This CDR3 comprises 12 residues. V was pared by 2 bases and J by 2 bases, with 4 bases between. CDR3 amino acids: CASSLQQETQYF. The CDR3 DNA follows: TGTGCCAGCAGCTTACAGCAAGAGACCCAGTACTTC.

The chain couples TRBV11-2 to TRBJ2-7; D not resolved. CDR3 size: 13 residues. Looked up from germline, CDR1 is SGHAT and CDR2 is FQNNGV. V was cut by 1 base and J by 1 base, with 5 bases left in between. The CDR3 region has the DNA TGTGCCAGCAGCTTAGGGGCATCCTACGAGCAGTACTTC. This sequence encodes CASSLGASYEQYF.

This chain uses TRBV15 with TRBJ1-1; unclear D gene. Trimming removed 1 base at V and 0 bases at J, with 9 bases between. CDR1 and CDR2 (germline): LNHNV, YYDKDF (reference sequence). The CDR3 sequence is 15 residues long. CDR3 amino acids: CATSRVGSLNTEAFF. The DNA for the CDR3 is TGTGCCACCAGCAGAGTGGGCAGCTTGAACACTGAAGCTTTCTTT.

The rearrangement links TRBV5-4 to TRBJ2-2; 12 bases agree with TRBD2. There are 16 residues in the CDR3. The V and J ends lost 0 bases and 7 bases, in that order; junction bases with no gene match: 4. Germline lookup yields CDR1 SGHNT and CDR2 YYREEE (reference sequence). CDR3 coding DNA: TGTGCCAGCAGCTTGGCTAGCGGGGGGGTTGGCGGGGAGCTGTTTTTT. It encodes CASSLASGGVGGELFF.

The chain combines TRBV7-2 with TRBJ1-2, with 7 bases matching TRBD1. The germline CDR1 and CDR2 sequences are SGHTA and FQGNSA. The V gene end was trimmed by 2 bases and the J gene end by 6 bases; junction bases not matched to a gene: 3. This CDR3 is built from 13 residues. Here the CDR3 DNA reads TGTGCCAGCAGCTTAAGACAGGGCCATGGCTACACCTTC. Its protein is CASSLRQGHGYTF.

The genes are TRBV5-6 and TRBJ2-7, with 8 bases matching TRBD2. The V gene's germline CDR1 is SGHDT and CDR2 YYEEEE. This CDR3 comprises 14 residues. Trimming removed 7 bases from V and 0 bases from J; junction bases left unmatched: 6. In DNA form, the CDR3 reads TGTGCCAGCCTTCTAGCGGGCCGCTCCTACGAGCAGTACTTC. Translating gives CASLLAGRSYEQYF.